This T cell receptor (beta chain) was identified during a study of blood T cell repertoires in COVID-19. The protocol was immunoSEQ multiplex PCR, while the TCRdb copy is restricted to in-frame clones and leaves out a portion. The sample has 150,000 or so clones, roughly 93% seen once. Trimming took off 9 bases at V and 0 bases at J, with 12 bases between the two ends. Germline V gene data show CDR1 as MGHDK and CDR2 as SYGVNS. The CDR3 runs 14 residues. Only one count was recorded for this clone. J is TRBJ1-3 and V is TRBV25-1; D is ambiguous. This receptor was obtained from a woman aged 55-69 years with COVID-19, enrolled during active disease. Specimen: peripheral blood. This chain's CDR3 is CASLDSSSGNTIYF. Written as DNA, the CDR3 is TGTGCCAGTCTAGATTCAAGCTCTGGAAACACCATATATTTT.